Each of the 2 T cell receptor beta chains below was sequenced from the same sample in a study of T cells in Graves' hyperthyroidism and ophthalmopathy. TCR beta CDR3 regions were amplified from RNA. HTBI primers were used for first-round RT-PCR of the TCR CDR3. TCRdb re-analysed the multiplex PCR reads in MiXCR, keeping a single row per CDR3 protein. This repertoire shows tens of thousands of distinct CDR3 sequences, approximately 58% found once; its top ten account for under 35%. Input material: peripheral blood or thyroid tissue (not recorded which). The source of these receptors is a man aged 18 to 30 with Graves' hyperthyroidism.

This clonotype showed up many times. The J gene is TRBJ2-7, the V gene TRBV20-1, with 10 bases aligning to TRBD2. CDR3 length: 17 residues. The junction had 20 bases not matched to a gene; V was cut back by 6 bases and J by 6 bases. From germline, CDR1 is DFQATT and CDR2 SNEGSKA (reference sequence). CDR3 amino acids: CSARLLAGKIRSREQYF. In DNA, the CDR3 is TGCAGTGCCAGGCTACTAGCGGGAAAGATTCGGTCGCGCGAGCAGTACTTC.

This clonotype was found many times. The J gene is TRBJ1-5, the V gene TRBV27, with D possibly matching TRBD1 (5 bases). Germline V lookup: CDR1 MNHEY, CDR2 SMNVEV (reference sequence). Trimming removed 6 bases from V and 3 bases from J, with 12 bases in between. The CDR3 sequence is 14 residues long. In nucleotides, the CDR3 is TGTGCCAGCAGAAGGGCAGGGAACAATCAGCCCCAGCATTTT. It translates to CASRRAGNNQPQHF.